These 21 T cell receptor beta chains share one sample of origin, sequenced in a study of cytomegalovirus exposure and HLA in healthy donors. Libraries were prepared by immunoSEQ multiplex PCR; TCRdb keeps only in-frame clonotypes and omits some of them. The sample includes roughly 56,000 clones, 93% of them seen just once. Sequenced material: PBMCs. The receptors come from a woman between 18 and 29 years old in good health and CMV-seropositive.

The rearrangement links TRBV6-5 to TRBJ1-3, with D hard to call. Trimming took off 6 bases at V and 0 bases at J, with 9 bases between the two ends. The germline V gene encodes CDR1 MNHEY and CDR2 SVGAGI. The CDR3 extends over 14 amino acids. Here the CDR3 reads CASRPEGSGNTIYF. CDR3 nucleotide sequence: TGTGCCAGCAGACCGGAGGGCTCTGGAAACACCATATATTTT.

This rearrangement joins TRBV27 to TRBJ2-1, with 7 positions matching TRBD2. CDR1 and CDR2 from the germline V gene are MNHEY and SMNVEV (reference sequence). Trimming removed 2 bases from V and 8 bases from J; junction bases left unmatched: 9. This CDR3 comprises 15 residues. In nucleotides, the CDR3 is TGTGCCAGCAGTTTAAGAGCGGGGTTTGTTGATGAGCAGTTCTTC. Translation gives CASSLRAGFVDEQFF.

V usage is TRBV15 and J usage is TRBJ1-6, with D possibly TRBD1 on 5 matching bases. V lost 0 bases to trimming and J lost 7 bases, with 16 bases between them. CDR3 size: 17 residues. Germline V CDR1 and CDR2: LNHNV, YYDKDF (reference sequence). Here the CDR3 DNA reads TGTGCCACCAGCAGAGATCGTAGCTACAGGTGGAATTCACCCCTCCACTTT. It specifies CATSRDRSYRWNSPLHF. Together with reference TRBV15 and TRBJ1-6, the CDR3 gives the full variable domain: DAMVIQNPRYQVTQFGKPVTLSCSQTLNHNVMYWYQQKSSQAPKLLFHYYDKDFNNEADTPDNFQSRRPNTSFCFLDIRSPGLGDTAMYLCATSRDRSYRWNSPLHFGNGTRLTVT.

The J gene is TRBJ2-1, the V gene TRBV30; 9 bases fit TRBD1. Trimming cost V 2 bases and J 8 bases; bases outside gene matches: 13. Germline CDR1 and CDR2: GTSNPN and SVGIG (reference sequence). The CDR3 sequence is 16 residues long. In DNA form, the CDR3 reads TGTGCCTGGAGTCGACGGGGGACAGGGAGGGTGGATGAGCAGTTCTTC. Encoded protein: CAWSRRGTGRVDEQFF.

The chain recombines TRBV2 with TRBJ1-5; D remains unclear. The V gene lost 4 bases and the J gene lost 2 bases, with 6 bases spanning the gap. Per the germline V gene, CDR1 is SNHLY and CDR2 is FYNNEI. CDR3 length equals 13 residues. The CDR3, as DNA: TGTGCCAGCAGTGGGGAGGGCAATCAGCCCCAGCATTTT. Translated, it gives CASSGEGNQPQHF.

This chain uses TRBV4-1 with TRBJ1-1; 7 bases are shared with TRBD1. J was trimmed by 2 bases and V by 3 bases; bases with no gene match: 6. The length of the CDR3 is 15 residues. CDR1 and CDR2 (germline): MGHRA, YSYEKL. The CDR3 sequence is CASSQSRGSNTEAFF. In DNA form, the CDR3 reads TGCGCCAGCAGCCAGAGCAGGGGGTCAAACACTGAAGCTTTCTTT.

V is TRBV7-8 and J is TRBJ1-6, with D perhaps TRBD1 (5 bases). CDR1 SGHVS and CDR2 FQNEAQ come from the germline V gene. This CDR3 is 17 amino acids long. The ends were cut back, 5 bases at V and 7 bases at J, with 21 bases in the middle. The CDR3 bases are TGTGCCAGCAGCCCGACAGACCTTTATTCGCGCAATTCACCCCTCCACTTT. Amino acid sequence: CASSPTDLYSRNSPLHF. The full variable domain, in which reference TRBV7-8 and TRBJ1-6 provide the parts outside the CDR3, is GAGVSQSPRYKVAKRGQDVALRCDPISGHVSLFWYQQALGQGPEFLTYFQNEAQLDKSGLPSDRFFAERPEGSVSTLKIQRTQQEDSAVYLCASSPTDLYSRNSPLHFGNGTRLTVT.

The rearrangement uses TRBV13 and TRBJ2-1; 7 positions agree with TRBD2. CDR1 and CDR2 from the germline V gene are PRHDT and FYEKMQ (reference sequence). The CDR3 is 17 amino acids. J lost 0 bases, V lost 2 bases, and 7 bases had no gene match. CDR3 protein: CASSLTRGGNSYNEQFF. The CDR3 coding sequence is TGTGCCAGCAGCTTAACACGCGGGGGAAACTCCTACAATGAGCAGTTCTTC.

The chain links TRBV27 to TRBJ2-2; D may be TRBD1 (5 bases). Germline CDR1 MNHEY, CDR2 SMNVEV (reference sequence). Deletions cut 5 bases from V and 2 bases from J, with 9 bases between. The CDR3 consists of 14 residues. The CDR3 nucleotides are TGTGCCAGCAGTCTACAGGCAAACACCGGGGAGCTGTTTTTT. Translated: CASSLQANTGELFF.

This chain uses TRBV10-3 with TRBJ1-4, with D hard to call. V dropped 2 bases and J dropped 3 bases, with 4 bases sitting between them. In germline, CDR1 is ENHRY, CDR2 SYGVKD. CDR3 length equals 13 residues. The CDR3 region is CAISEEPNEKLFF. The CDR3 nucleotides read TGTGCCATCAGTGAGGAGCCTAATGAAAAACTGTTTTTT.

The chain couples TRBV7-2 to TRBJ2-1, with a weak D call TRBD1 (5 bases). The germline V gene encodes CDR1 SGHTA and CDR2 FQGNSA. V gave up 1 base and J gave up 4 bases, with 8 bases separating them. The CDR3 length is 14 residues. The CDR3 DNA is TGTGCCAGCAGCTTAGTTCAGGGTTACAATGAGCAGTTCTTC. Its translation: CASSLVQGYNEQFF.

The chain is built from TRBV18 and TRBJ2-3, with TRBD2 as a possible D gene (6 bases). The V gene lost 0 bases and the J gene lost 1 base, with 8 bases spanning the gap. This CDR3 has 15 residues. Germline CDR1 reads KGHSH; CDR2 reads LQKENI. The CDR3 sequence: CASSPPRGGTDTQYF. The CDR3 DNA reads as TGTGCCAGCTCACCACCTCGCGGGGGCACAGATACGCAGTATTTT.

The CDR3 region has the DNA TGTGCCACCAGCAGAGATGGGAGGGACACTGAAGCTTTCTTT. It yields the protein CATSRDGRDTEAFF. The chain recombines TRBV15 with TRBJ1-1, with D unresolved. CDR1 is LNHNV, CDR2 YYDKDF, per germline (reference sequence). V dropped 0 bases and J dropped 3 bases, with 8 bases sitting between them. The CDR3 spans 14 residues.

V gene TRBV28 combines with J gene TRBJ1-5; D is ambiguous. Trimming pared 5 bases from V and 5 bases from J, leaving 19 bases between. The CDR3 loop spans 16 amino acids. CDR1 MDHEN and CDR2 SYDVKM come from the germline V gene. CDR3: CASSPRGYLADQPQHF. The DNA of the CDR3 is TGTGCCAGCAGTCCCCGAGGATACCTAGCTGATCAGCCCCAGCATTTT.

This clone appeared a single time. The chain uses TRBV2 and TRBJ1-3; 8 bases agree with TRBD1. Per germline, CDR1 SNHLY and CDR2 FYNNEI. The CDR3 loop spans 15 amino acids. The J segment lost 0 bases and the V segment lost 4 bases, leaving 2 bases of the junction unmatched. CDR3: CASSAGGSSGNTIYF. The CDR3 DNA reads TGTGCCAGCAGTGCAGGGGGCAGCTCTGGAAACACCATATATTTT.

V is TRBV7-2 and J is TRBJ2-1; D perhaps matches TRBD2 (6 bases). Per the germline V gene, CDR1 is SGHTA and CDR2 is FQGNSA. The CDR3 covers 16 residues. V lost 5 bases to trimming and J lost 0 bases, with 14 bases between them. The CDR3 loop is CASSPNRDSSYNEQFF. CDR3 bases: TGTGCCAGCAGCCCAAACCGGGACTCCTCCTACAATGAGCAGTTCTTC.

The V and J genes are TRBV6-5 and TRBJ1-1, with 8 nucleotides matching TRBD1. The CDR3 sequence is 13 residues long. Trimming took 5 bases from V and 4 from J; bases not matched to a gene: 3. Germline loops: CDR1 MNHEY, CDR2 SVGAGI. CDR3 nucleotide sequence: TGTGCCAGCAGTCAGGACAGGGCCACTGAAGCTTTCTTT. It yields the protein CASSQDRATEAFF.

This chain uses TRBV4-3 with TRBJ1-2; no reliable D call. Germline CDR1 and CDR2: LGHNA and YSLEER. V was pared by 0 bases and J by 8 bases, with 13 bases between. The CDR3 covers 14 residues. CDR3 amino acids: CASSQDGHGSGYTF. CDR3 sequence (DNA): TGCGCCAGCAGCCAAGATGGTCACGGGAGCGGCTACACCTTC.

The rearrangement joins TRBV12-5 to TRBJ2-1; tentative D call: TRBD1 (5 bases). The V gene's germline CDR1 is LGHNT and CDR2 FRNRAP. Between the trimmed V and J ends, which lost 3 bases and 12 bases, there was a span of 9 bases. The CDR3 is 11 residues long. The CDR3 DNA follows: TGTGCTAGTGGTTTAGGGGTCGGGCAGTTCTTC. Residues: CASGLGVGQFF. The full variable domain, completed using reference TRBV12-5 and TRBJ2-1, is DARVTQTPRHKVTEMGQEVTMRCQPILGHNTVFWYRQTMMQGLELLAYFRNRAPLDDSGMPKDRFSAEMPDATLATLKIQPSEPRDSAVYFCASGLGVGQFFGPGTRLTVL.

The chain carries TRBV28 and TRBJ2-7; TRBD2 agrees at 8 bases. The CDR3 spans 13 residues. V trimming: 6 bases; J trimming: 7 bases; junction bases outside the gene matches: 8. Germline assignment: CDR1 MDHEN and CDR2 SYDVKM. CDR3: CASRRGGDREQYF. As DNA, the CDR3 is TGTGCCAGCAGACGGGGGGGGGACCGGGAGCAGTACTTC.

The chain combines TRBV19 with TRBJ1-4, with 10 bases matching TRBD1. The length of the CDR3 is 15 residues. J was trimmed by 6 bases and V by 5 bases; bases with no gene match: 6. The germline gives CDR1 LNHDA, CDR2 SQIVND (reference sequence). CDR3 sequence reads: CASSFPGQGYEKLFF. The CDR3 DNA is TGTGCCAGTAGTTTCCCGGGACAGGGGTATGAAAAACTGTTTTTT. Based on the CDR3 plus reference TRBV19 and TRBJ1-4, the full variable domain is DGGITQSPKYLFRKEGQNVTLSCEQNLNHDAMYWYRQDPGQGLRLIYYSQIVNDFQKGDIAEGYSVSREKKESFPLTVTSAQKNPTAFYLCASSFPGQGYEKLFFGSGTQLSVL.